The 28 T cell receptor beta chains listed next were all sequenced from one sample in a study of control samples from healthy donors and cancer patients. The method was immunoSEQ multiplex PCR; TCRdb's version includes in-frame clones alone and lacks a portion of them. The sample records approximately 150,000 clones, 70% to 90% being singletons. Sequenced sample: blood. The receptors come from a man younger than 35 in good health.

This rearrangement joins TRBV9 to TRBJ1-5; tentative D call: TRBD1 (5 bases). The CDR3 is 15 residues long. Germline V CDR1 and CDR2: SGDLS, YYNGEE. Trimming took off 3 bases at V and 1 base at J, with 11 bases between the two ends. As DNA, the CDR3 is TGTGCCAGCAGCGCGAACGGGGCCAGCAATCAGCCCCAGCATTTT. Translation: CASSANGASNQPQHF.

The gene calls are TRBV4-2 and TRBJ2-2, with no clear D. The germline V gene encodes CDR1 LGHNA and CDR2 YNFKEQ. The CDR3 contains 16 residues. The germline V and J ends were trimmed by 0 bases and 0 bases, with 8 bases remaining between them. The CDR3 sequence: CASSQDPLTNTGELFF. CDR3 nucleotides: TGTGCCAGCAGCCAAGATCCGCTGACGAACACCGGGGAGCTGTTTTTT.

This clone was counted once. V is TRBV7-2 and J is TRBJ2-3; maybe TRBD2 (5 bases). CDR3 length: 14 residues. The germline V gene has CDR1 SGHTA and CDR2 FQGNSA. V was clipped by 7 bases and J by 1 base, with 12 bases between them. CDR3 nucleotides: TGTGCCAGCACCATGCGGCGGGGCACAGATACGCAGTATTTT. This sequence encodes CASTMRRGTDTQYF. Supplemented by reference TRBV7-2 and TRBJ2-3, the full variable domain reads GAGVSQSPSNKVTEKGKDVELRCDPISGHTALYWYRQSLGQGLEFLIYFQGNSAPDKSGLPSDRFSAERTGGSVSTLTIQRTQQEDSAVYLCASTMRRGTDTQYFGPGTRLTVL.

The chain has TRBV15 and TRBJ2-1, with unresolved D. V dropped 5 bases and J dropped 8 bases, with 13 bases sitting between them. Germline values: CDR1 LNHNV, CDR2 YYDKDF (reference sequence). The CDR3 has 13 amino acids. The DNA for the CDR3 is TGTGCCACCAGCCCCCTTAATACATATGAGCAGTTCTTC. This sequence encodes CATSPLNTYEQFF.

A few counts support this clone. The J gene is TRBJ1-1, the V gene TRBV30; D is unresolved. CDR1 and CDR2 from the germline V gene are GTSNPN and SVGIG (reference sequence). The CDR3 sequence is 15 residues long. V was trimmed by 3 bases and J by 3 bases, leaving 17 bases between them. CDR3 in amino acids: CAWSRLGVPDTEAFF. The CDR3 region has the DNA TGTGCCTGGAGCCGCCTTGGAGTCCCCGACACTGAAGCTTTCTTT.

The J gene is TRBJ1-1, the V gene TRBV28; D uncertain. Germline CDR1 reads MDHEN; CDR2 reads SYDVKM. The CDR3 sequence is 15 residues long. Trimming shortened V by 3 bases and J by 1 base, and 12 bases separated the two germline ends. The CDR3 reads CASSLVQGPNTEAFF. The CDR3, as DNA: TGTGCCAGCAGTTTGGTACAAGGCCCGAACACTGAAGCTTTCTTT.

The V gene is TRBV27, the J gene TRBJ1-5, with a weak D call TRBD1 (5 bases). V lost 5 bases and J 4 bases, leaving 15 bases between the germline ends. CDR3 length: 15 amino acids. Germline CDR1 and CDR2: MNHEY and SMNVEV (reference sequence). The CDR3 is CASSPSGGGNQPQHF. Written as DNA, the CDR3 is TGTGCCAGCAGTCCTTCCGGGGGGGGGAATCAGCCCCAGCATTTT.

The V and J genes are TRBV6-2 or TRBV6-3 and TRBJ1-1; weak D call: TRBD1 (5 bases). V gave up 2 bases and J gave up 4 bases, with 14 bases separating them. The CDR3 covers 15 residues. In germline, CDR1 is MNHEY, CDR2 SVGEGT. The CDR3 DNA sequence: TGTGCCAGCAGTTACGGGACCGGGGCGGCCACTGAAGCTTTCTTT. Translation gives CASSYGTGAATEAFF.

The chain carries TRBV5-8 and TRBJ2-7; 7 nucleotides agree with TRBD1. Germline CDR1 SGHTS, CDR2 YDEGEE. CDR3 size: 15 residues. V lost 3 bases to trimming and J lost 6 bases; unmatched junction nucleotides: 12. The DNA of the CDR3 is TGTGCCAGCAGCTACTCGGGACAGCCCGTTTCCGAGCAGTACTTC. Translation: CASSYSGQPVSEQYF. The whole variable domain, filled in from reference TRBV5-8 and TRBJ2-7, reads EAGVTQSPTHLIKTRGQQATLRCSPISGHTSVYWYQQALGLGLQFLLWYDEGEERNRGNFPPRFSGRQFPNYSSELNVNALELEDSALYLCASSYSGQPVSEQYFGPGTRLTVT.

This clone was counted between two and nine times. V usage is TRBV7-9 and J usage is TRBJ2-7; D gene uncertain. The CDR3 has 16 amino acids. Trimming left V 8 bases short and J 5 bases short, with 25 bases between. CDR1 and CDR2 from the germline V gene are SEHNR and FQNEAQ (reference sequence). The CDR3 loop reads CASSLSVAGDGDEQYF. The CDR3, as DNA: TGTGCCAGCTCCCTTTCCGTGGCAGGCGATGGCGACGAGCAGTACTTC. Full variable domain (rest looked up from reference TRBV7-9 and TRBJ2-7): DTGVSQNPRHKITKRGQNVTFRCDPISEHNRLYWYRQTLGQGPEFLTYFQNEAQLEKSRLLSDRFSAERPKGSFSTLEIQRTEQGDSAMYLCASSLSVAGDGDEQYFGPGTRLTVT.

This chain connects TRBV29-1 to TRBJ1-3; a possible D gene is TRBD1 (5 bases). The CDR3 runs 12 residues. The V gene lost 6 bases and the J gene lost 0 bases, with 6 bases spanning the gap. CDR1 and CDR2 from the germline V gene are SQVTM and ANQGSEA. The CDR3 coding sequence is TGCAGCGTGGACACCTCTGGAAACACCATATATTTT. Translated: CSVDTSGNTIYF.

The chain joins TRBV24-1 to TRBJ1-2; no definite D call. The CDR3 extends over 14 amino acids. Per the germline V gene, CDR1 is KGHDR and CDR2 is SFDVKD. V shed 3 bases and J shed 0 bases, with 7 bases lying between them. The CDR3 DNA reads TGTGCCACCAGTGATATGGCGTCTAACTATGGCTACACCTTC. Translating it yields CATSDMASNYGYTF.

The chain has TRBV5-6 and TRBJ2-3; D may be TRBD1 or TRBD2 (6 bases each). The CDR3 contains 13 residues. The germline V gene encodes CDR1 SGHDT and CDR2 YYEEEE. With 4 bases removed from V and 4 bases from J, the gap between germline ends came to 10 bases. CDR3 nucleotides: TGTGCCAGCAGCCCAAGGGGGGCAGATACGCAGTATTTT. This sequence encodes CASSPRGADTQYF. The full variable domain, its missing parts supplied by reference TRBV5-6 and TRBJ2-3, is DAGVTQSPTHLIKTRGQQVTLRCSPKSGHDTVSWYQQALGQGPQFIFQYYEEEERQRGNFPDRFSGHQFPNYSSELNVNALLLGDSALYLCASSPRGADTQYFGPGTRLTVL.

V usage is TRBV4-1 and J usage is TRBJ2-1, with D possibly matching TRBD1 (5 bases). In germline, CDR1 is MGHRA, CDR2 YSYEKL. This CDR3 region has 12 residues. With 4 bases removed from V and 7 bases from J, the gap between germline ends came to 8 bases. The CDR3 nucleotides read TGCGCCAGCAGCCTAACAGGTAATGAGCAGTTCTTC. This sequence encodes CASSLTGNEQFF.

This rearrangement joins TRBV6-5 to TRBJ2-5; 8 nucleotides match TRBD2. CDR1 and CDR2 from the germline V gene are MNHEY and SVGAGI. The CDR3 sequence is 14 residues long. V lost 5 bases and J lost 1; bases outside the gene matches: 3. CDR3 DNA sequence: TGTGCCAGCAGTACCCGGGGGGGCCAAGAGACCCAGTACTTC. Translation gives CASSTRGGQETQYF.

This clone was picked up one time. This rearrangement joins TRBV7-9 to TRBJ1-1; D is unclear. CDR3 length: 12 amino acids. V was cut by 5 bases and J by 5 bases, with 9 bases left in between. Germline-derived CDR1 and CDR2 are SEHNR and FQNEAQ (reference sequence). The CDR3 nucleotides read TGTGCCAGCAGCCTTAGAGGGACTGAAGCTTTCTTT. Its protein is CASSLRGTEAFF. Filled out from reference TRBV7-9 and TRBJ1-1, the complete variable domain reads DTGVSQNPRHKITKRGQNVTFRCDPISEHNRLYWYRQTLGQGPEFLTYFQNEAQLEKSRLLSDRFSAERPKGSFSTLEIQRTEQGDSAMYLCASSLRGTEAFFGQGTRLTVV.

The V call is TRBV12-3 or TRBV12-4, the J call TRBJ1-1; D is ambiguous. The germline V and J ends were trimmed by 6 bases and 10 bases, with 18 bases remaining between them. The CDR3 runs 13 residues. CDR3 nucleotide sequence: TGTGCCAGCAGCGGCGACGGTACGGGTACAGCTTTCTTT. This sequence encodes CASSGDGTGTAFF.

This chain uses TRBV2 with TRBJ1-3; 9 bases line up with TRBD1. V dropped 3 bases and J dropped 0; count of bases not matched to a gene: 6. CDR1 and CDR2 (germline): SNHLY, FYNNEI. The CDR3 is made up of 17 amino acids. The CDR3 region is CASSETRTGDSGNTIYF. DNA for the CDR3: TGTGCCAGCAGTGAGACCAGGACAGGGGACTCTGGAAACACCATATATTTT.

This clone was recorded once. This chain connects TRBV5-5 to TRBJ1-5; TRBD1 might be the D (6 bases). V shed 4 bases and J shed 2 bases, with 10 bases lying between them. The CDR3 totals 14 residues. CDR1 is SGHKS and CDR2 is YYEKEE in the germline V gene (reference sequence). The CDR3 nucleotides read TGTGCCAGCAGCCGGCCAGGGGGCAATCAGCCCCAGCATTTT. Translating gives CASSRPGGNQPQHF.

V gene TRBV11-3 combines with J gene TRBJ1-5, with D hard to call. Germline V CDR1 and CDR2: SGHNT, YENEEA. The CDR3 totals 17 residues. V was cut by 3 bases and J by 0 bases, with 15 bases left in between. The CDR3 is CASSLDAGGHSNQPQHF. The CDR3 bases are TGTGCCAGCAGCTTGGACGCGGGCGGGCATAGCAATCAGCCCCAGCATTTT.

This rearrangement joins TRBV24-1 to TRBJ1-2, with D perhaps matching TRBD1 (5 bases). With 7 bases removed from V and 8 bases from J, the gap between germline ends came to 13 bases. From germline, CDR1 is KGHDR and CDR2 SFDVKD. The CDR3 is 12 residues long. In DNA, the CDR3 is TGTGCCACCAGCACAGGCATGGGCGGCTACACCTTC. It translates to CATSTGMGGYTF.

CDR3 region: CASSAGPTHTQYF. CDR3 nucleotide sequence: TGTGCCAGCAGTGCCGGTCCAACCCATACGCAGTATTTT. The gene calls are TRBV6-4 and TRBJ2-3; D is unresolved. With 4 bases removed from V and 7 bases from J, the gap between germline ends came to 12 bases. The CDR3 spans 13 residues. Germline assignment: CDR1 MRHNA and CDR2 SNTAGT.

The chain carries TRBV28 and TRBJ2-1; D is ambiguous. From germline, CDR1 is MDHEN and CDR2 SYDVKM. The CDR3 spans 12 residues. V was shortened by 6 bases and J by 8 bases, with 11 bases between the two germline ends. CDR3 region: CASSNTVHEQFF. The CDR3 DNA is TGTGCCAGCAGCAATACGGTCCATGAGCAGTTCTTC.

The chain carries TRBV7-9 and TRBJ2-5, with D possibly TRBD2 on 7 matching bases. V was pared by 1 base and J by 1 base, with 10 bases between. From germline, CDR1 is SEHNR and CDR2 FQNEAQ (reference sequence). The CDR3 loop spans 15 amino acids. Written as DNA, the CDR3 is TGTGCCAGCAGCTTAGGGGGAGGGGGCCAAGAGACCCAGTACTTC. It is translated as CASSLGGGGQETQYF.

The chain's CDR3 is CASTRQGSPPYEQYF. The CDR3 nucleotides are TGTGCCAGCACAAGACAGGGTAGTCCCCCCTACGAGCAGTACTTC. The rearrangement links TRBV6-5 to TRBJ2-7, with 7 bases matching TRBD1. Trimming at V came to 7 bases and at J to 2 bases, leaving 11 bases not matched to a gene. This CDR3 comprises 15 residues. Germline CDR1 and CDR2: MNHEY and SVGAGI.

The chain employs TRBV14 and TRBJ1-3; maybe TRBD1 (6 bases). From germline, CDR1 is SGHDN and CDR2 FVKESK. The V and J ends lost 4 bases and 0 bases respectively, with 10 bases between them. The CDR3 is made up of 15 amino acids. The CDR3 here is CASSRARGSGNTIYF. The CDR3 DNA sequence: TGTGCCAGCAGCCGCGCCAGGGGCTCTGGAAACACCATATATTTT. The full variable domain, completed using reference TRBV14 and TRBJ1-3, is EAGVTQFPSHSVIEKGQTVTLRCDPISGHDNLYWYRRVMGKEIKFLLHFVKESKQDESGMPNNRFLAERTGGTYSTLKVQPAELEDSGVYFCASSRARGSGNTIYFGEGSWLTVV.

This rearrangement joins TRBV4-3 to TRBJ2-3; D not certain. The CDR3 is 16 residues long. V lost 2 bases and J lost 0, with 12 bases in between. CDR1 is LGHNA and CDR2 is YSLEER in the germline V gene. The CDR3 coding sequence is TGCGCCAGCAGCCAAATCGTACAACCTAGCACAGATACGCAGTATTTT. Its protein is CASSQIVQPSTDTQYF.

Comment on this clone: The sample carries other DNA sequences with the same CDR3. The rearrangement joins TRBV3-1 (or the pseudogene TRBV3-2) to TRBJ1-2, with D possibly matching TRBD1 (5 bases). The germline V and J ends were trimmed by 1 base and 8 bases, with 11 bases remaining between them. This CDR3 has 13 amino acids. Germline CDR1 LGHDT, CDR2 YNNKEL (reference sequence). Written as DNA, the CDR3 is TGTGCCAGCAGCCAAGTGGTCGGGGGGGGCTACACCTTC. This sequence encodes CASSQVVGGGYTF.